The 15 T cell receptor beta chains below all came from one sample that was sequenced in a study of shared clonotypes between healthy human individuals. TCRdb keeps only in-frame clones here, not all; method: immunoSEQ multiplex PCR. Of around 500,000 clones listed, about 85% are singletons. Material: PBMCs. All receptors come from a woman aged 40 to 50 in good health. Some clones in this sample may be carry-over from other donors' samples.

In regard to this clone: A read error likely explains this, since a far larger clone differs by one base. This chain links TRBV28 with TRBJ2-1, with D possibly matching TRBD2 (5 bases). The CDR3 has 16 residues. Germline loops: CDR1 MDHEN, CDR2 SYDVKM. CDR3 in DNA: TGTGCCAGCAGTTACCCTCACGGAGGTTCCTACGATGAGCAGTTCTTC. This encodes CASSYPHGGSYDEQFF.

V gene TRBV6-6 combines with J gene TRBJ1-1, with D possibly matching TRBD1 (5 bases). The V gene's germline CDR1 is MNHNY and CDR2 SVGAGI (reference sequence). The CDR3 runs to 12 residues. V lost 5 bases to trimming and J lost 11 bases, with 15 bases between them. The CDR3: CASSDEGIRAFF. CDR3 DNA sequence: TGTGCCAGCAGTGACGAGGGGATTCGGGCTTTCTTT.

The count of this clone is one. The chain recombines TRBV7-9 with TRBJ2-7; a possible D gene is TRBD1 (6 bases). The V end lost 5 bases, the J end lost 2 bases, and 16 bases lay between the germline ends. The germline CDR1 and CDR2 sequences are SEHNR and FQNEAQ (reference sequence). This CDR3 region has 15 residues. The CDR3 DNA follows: TGTGCCAGCAGCAACACCGGGACAACTCCCTACGAGCAGTACTTC. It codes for CASSNTGTTPYEQYF. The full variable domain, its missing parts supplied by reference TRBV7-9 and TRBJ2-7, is DTGVSQNPRHKITKRGQNVTFRCDPISEHNRLYWYRQTLGQGPEFLTYFQNEAQLEKSRLLSDRFSAERPKGSFSTLEIQRTEQGDSAMYLCASSNTGTTPYEQYFGPGTRLTVT.

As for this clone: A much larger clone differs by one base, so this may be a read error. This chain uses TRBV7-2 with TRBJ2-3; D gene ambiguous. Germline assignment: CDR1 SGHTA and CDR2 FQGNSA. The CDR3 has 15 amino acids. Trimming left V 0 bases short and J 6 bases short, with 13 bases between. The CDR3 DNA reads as TGTGCCAGCAGCTTAGCCAGCTGGAGTAGGGATACGCAGTATTTT. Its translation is CASSLASWSRDTQYF.

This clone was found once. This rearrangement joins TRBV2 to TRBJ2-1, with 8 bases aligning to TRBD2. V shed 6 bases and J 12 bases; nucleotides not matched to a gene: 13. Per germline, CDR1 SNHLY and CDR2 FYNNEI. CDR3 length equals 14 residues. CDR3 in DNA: TGTGCCAGCAGCTGGAGCGGGAGAGGGTCCGGGCAGTTCTTC. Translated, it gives CASSWSGRGSGQFF.

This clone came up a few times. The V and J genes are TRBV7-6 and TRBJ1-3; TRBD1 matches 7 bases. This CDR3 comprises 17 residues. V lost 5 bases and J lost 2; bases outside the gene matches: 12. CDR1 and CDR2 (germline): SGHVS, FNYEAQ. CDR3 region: CASSPQGGGFTGNTIYF. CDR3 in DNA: TGTGCCAGCAGCCCCCAGGGGGGGGGATTTACTGGAAACACCATATATTTT.

As DNA, the CDR3 is TGTGCCAGCAGTGAAGCGCCTTACTCACAAGAGACCCAGTACTTC. As protein: CASSEAPYSQETQYF. The gene calls are TRBV6-1 and TRBJ2-5, with D unresolved. From germline, CDR1 is MNHNS and CDR2 SASEGT. Trimming removed 0 bases at V and 2 bases at J, with 10 bases between. The CDR3 extends over 15 amino acids.

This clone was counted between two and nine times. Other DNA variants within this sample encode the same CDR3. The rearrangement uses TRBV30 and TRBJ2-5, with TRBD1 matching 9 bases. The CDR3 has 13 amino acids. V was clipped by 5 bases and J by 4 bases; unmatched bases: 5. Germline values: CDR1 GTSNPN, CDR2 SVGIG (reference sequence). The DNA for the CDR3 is TGTGCCTGGCGGGGACAGGGCCCAGAGACCCAGTACTTC. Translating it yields CAWRGQGPETQYF.

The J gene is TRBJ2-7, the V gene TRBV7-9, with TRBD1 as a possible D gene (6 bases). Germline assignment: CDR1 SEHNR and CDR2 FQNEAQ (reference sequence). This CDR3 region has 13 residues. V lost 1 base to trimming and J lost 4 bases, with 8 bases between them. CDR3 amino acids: CASSLGQVYEQYF. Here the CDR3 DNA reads TGTGCCAGCAGCTTAGGACAGGTTTACGAGCAGTACTTC.

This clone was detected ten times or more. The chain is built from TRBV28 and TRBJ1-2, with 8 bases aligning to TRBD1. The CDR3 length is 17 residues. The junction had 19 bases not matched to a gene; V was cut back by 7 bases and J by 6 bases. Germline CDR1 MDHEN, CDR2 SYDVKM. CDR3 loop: CASTKQGGLSFNHGYTF. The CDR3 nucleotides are TGTGCCAGCACTAAACAGGGGGGTCTTAGTTTTAATCATGGCTACACCTTC.

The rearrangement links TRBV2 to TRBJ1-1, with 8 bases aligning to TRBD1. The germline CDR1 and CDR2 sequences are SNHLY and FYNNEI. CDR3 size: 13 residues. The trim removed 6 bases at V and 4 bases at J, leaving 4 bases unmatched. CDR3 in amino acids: CASSADRATEAFF. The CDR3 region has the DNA TGTGCCAGCAGCGCGGACAGGGCCACTGAAGCTTTCTTT. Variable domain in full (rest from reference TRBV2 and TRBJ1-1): EPEVTQTPSHQVTQMGQEVILRCVPISNHLYFYWYRQILGQKVEFLVSFYNNEISEKSEIFDDQFSVERPDGSNFTLKIRSTKLEDSAMYFCASSADRATEAFFGQGTRLTVV.

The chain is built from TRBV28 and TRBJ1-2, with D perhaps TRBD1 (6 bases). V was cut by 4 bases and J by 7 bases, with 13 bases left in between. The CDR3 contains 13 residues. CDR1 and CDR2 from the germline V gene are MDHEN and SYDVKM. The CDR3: CASSSQGTGGYTF. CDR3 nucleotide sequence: TGTGCCAGCAGTTCCCAGGGGACCGGTGGCTACACCTTC.

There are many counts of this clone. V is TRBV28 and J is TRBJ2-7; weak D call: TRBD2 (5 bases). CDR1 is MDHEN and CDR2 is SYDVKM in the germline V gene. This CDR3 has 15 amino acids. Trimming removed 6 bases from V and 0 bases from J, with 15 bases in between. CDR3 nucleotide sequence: TGTGCCAGCAGGGAGGACCAAAGTTACTCCTACGAGCAGTACTTC. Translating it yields CASREDQSYSYEQYF.

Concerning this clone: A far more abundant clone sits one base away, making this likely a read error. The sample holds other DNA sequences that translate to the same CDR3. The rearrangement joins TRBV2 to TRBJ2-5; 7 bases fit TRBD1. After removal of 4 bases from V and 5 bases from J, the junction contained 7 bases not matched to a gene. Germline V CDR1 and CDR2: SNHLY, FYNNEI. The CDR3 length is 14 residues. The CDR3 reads CASSGTGAGETQYF. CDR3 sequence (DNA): TGTGCCAGCAGTGGGACAGGTGCCGGGGAGACCCAGTACTTC.

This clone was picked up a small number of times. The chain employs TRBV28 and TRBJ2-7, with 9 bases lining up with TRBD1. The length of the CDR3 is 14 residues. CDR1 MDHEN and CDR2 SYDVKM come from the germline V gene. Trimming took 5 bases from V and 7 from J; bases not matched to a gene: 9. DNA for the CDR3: TGTGCCAGCAGTCTACAGGGGGCTTATGGGGAGCAGTACTTC. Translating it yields CASSLQGAYGEQYF.